The T cell receptor (beta chain) under discussion was sequenced for a study of OX40 agonist ivuxolimab in advanced cancers. About the study as a whole: Ivuxolimab, which targeted the costimulatory receptor OX40 (CD134), was an agonistic, fully human IgG2 monoclonal antibody. Intravenous ivuxolimab was administered to patients every 2 weeks at six dose levels: 0.01, 0.1, 0.3, 1.5, 3 and 10 mg/kg. Among the 52 dose-escalation patients, about 20 had hepatocellular carcinoma, roughly 15 melanoma, 9 renal cell carcinoma and 9 head and neck cancer. In the dose-escalation cohort, roughly 82% of patients were male, and the mean age was around 60 years with a range of roughly 20 to 80. Patients were allowed to have had prior anti-PD-1, anti-PD-L1 or anti-CTLA-4 therapy, and around 40% of the dose-escalation patients had previously received checkpoint inhibitors. Partial responses occurred in three dose-escalation patients, of whom one had hepatocellular carcinoma and two had cutaneous melanoma. The purpose of peripheral TCRbeta sequencing was to test whether ivuxolimab changed TCR sequence diversity and led to clonal T-cell expansion. The paper covers the monotherapy dose-escalation part of the phase I ivuxolimab trial, which included N = 52 patients.

Clipping removes 6 bases from V and 7 bases from J, with 14 as the unmatched junction base count. Looking up the germline V gene yields CDR1 MDHEN and CDR2 SYDVKM. Including the terminal cysteine and phenylalanine, the CDR3 comprises 16 residues. Only the CDR3 portion is preserved as DNA: 48 bases, with reading frame beginning at the first base. Study-wide conclusions, independent of this receptor: Partial responders in the 0.1-3.0 mg/kg groups had among the lowest normalized peripheral clonal expansion, especially among CD8+ T cells. Which antigens the clonally expanded peripheral T cells were specific for was not determined. At doses from 0.1 to 3.0 mg/kg, clonal expansion was seen in both CD4+ and CD8+ blood T cells between baseline and week 6. After ivuxolimab, CD8+ T cells had more expanded clones than CD4+ T cells on average. Low levels of normalized T-cell clonal expansion were also seen in some patients who did not respond.

Patients with autoimmune disease history or receiving systemic immunosuppression were excluded from the trial. In every dose cohort, peripheral blood was drawn for TCR sequencing at baseline, cycle 4 day 1, and cycle 7 day 1. Samples came from an open-label, multicenter, first-in-human phase I dose-escalation trial of ivuxolimab. Adults with locally advanced or metastatic melanoma, renal cell, hepatocellular, or head and neck squamous cell carcinoma were enrolled in the trial. Before TCR sequencing, CD4+ T cells and CD8+ T cells from peripheral blood were sorted into separate populations. To sequence the TCRbeta CDR3 region, genomic DNA was isolated from the sorted cells. TCRbeta CDR3 regions were sequenced using the immunoSEQ Assay. Not all clones reach the TCRdb copy of this immuneACCESS table, which keeps in-frame sequences only. Checked studies attribute under half of the gap to unresolved V genes and leave the rest unexplained. Present in this sample are 30,000 to 35,000 clones, 87% of which were seen just once. Together, the top ten hold under 30% of the sample.

Comments on this clone: It lacks a known antigen. Base qualities are not recorded, but no much larger clone differs from it by a single base.

The sequenced sample was CD4+ or CD8+ T cells sorted from blood, obtained in a trial of the OX40 agonist ivuxolimab. The clonotype originates from an adult with an advanced solid tumor such as melanoma, head and neck, liver or kidney cancer. The chain is made from TRBV28 and TRBJ2-1, with TRBD1 matching 8 junction bases. The CDR3 amino acid sequence is: CASRQHGQGRVNEQFF. The DNA sequence is TGTGCCAGCAGACAGCACGGACAGGGTAGGGTTAATGAGCAGTTCTTC.